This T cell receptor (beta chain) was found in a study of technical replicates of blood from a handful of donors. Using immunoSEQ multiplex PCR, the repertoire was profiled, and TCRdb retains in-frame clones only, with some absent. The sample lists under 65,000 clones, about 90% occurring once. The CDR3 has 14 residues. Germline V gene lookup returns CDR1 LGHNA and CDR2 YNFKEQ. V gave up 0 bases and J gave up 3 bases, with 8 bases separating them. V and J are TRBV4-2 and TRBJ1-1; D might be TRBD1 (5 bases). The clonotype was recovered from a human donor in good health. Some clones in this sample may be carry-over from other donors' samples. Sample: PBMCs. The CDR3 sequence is CASSQEGGYTEAFF. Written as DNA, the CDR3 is TGTGCCAGCAGCCAAGAGGGGGGTTACACTGAAGCTTTCTTT.